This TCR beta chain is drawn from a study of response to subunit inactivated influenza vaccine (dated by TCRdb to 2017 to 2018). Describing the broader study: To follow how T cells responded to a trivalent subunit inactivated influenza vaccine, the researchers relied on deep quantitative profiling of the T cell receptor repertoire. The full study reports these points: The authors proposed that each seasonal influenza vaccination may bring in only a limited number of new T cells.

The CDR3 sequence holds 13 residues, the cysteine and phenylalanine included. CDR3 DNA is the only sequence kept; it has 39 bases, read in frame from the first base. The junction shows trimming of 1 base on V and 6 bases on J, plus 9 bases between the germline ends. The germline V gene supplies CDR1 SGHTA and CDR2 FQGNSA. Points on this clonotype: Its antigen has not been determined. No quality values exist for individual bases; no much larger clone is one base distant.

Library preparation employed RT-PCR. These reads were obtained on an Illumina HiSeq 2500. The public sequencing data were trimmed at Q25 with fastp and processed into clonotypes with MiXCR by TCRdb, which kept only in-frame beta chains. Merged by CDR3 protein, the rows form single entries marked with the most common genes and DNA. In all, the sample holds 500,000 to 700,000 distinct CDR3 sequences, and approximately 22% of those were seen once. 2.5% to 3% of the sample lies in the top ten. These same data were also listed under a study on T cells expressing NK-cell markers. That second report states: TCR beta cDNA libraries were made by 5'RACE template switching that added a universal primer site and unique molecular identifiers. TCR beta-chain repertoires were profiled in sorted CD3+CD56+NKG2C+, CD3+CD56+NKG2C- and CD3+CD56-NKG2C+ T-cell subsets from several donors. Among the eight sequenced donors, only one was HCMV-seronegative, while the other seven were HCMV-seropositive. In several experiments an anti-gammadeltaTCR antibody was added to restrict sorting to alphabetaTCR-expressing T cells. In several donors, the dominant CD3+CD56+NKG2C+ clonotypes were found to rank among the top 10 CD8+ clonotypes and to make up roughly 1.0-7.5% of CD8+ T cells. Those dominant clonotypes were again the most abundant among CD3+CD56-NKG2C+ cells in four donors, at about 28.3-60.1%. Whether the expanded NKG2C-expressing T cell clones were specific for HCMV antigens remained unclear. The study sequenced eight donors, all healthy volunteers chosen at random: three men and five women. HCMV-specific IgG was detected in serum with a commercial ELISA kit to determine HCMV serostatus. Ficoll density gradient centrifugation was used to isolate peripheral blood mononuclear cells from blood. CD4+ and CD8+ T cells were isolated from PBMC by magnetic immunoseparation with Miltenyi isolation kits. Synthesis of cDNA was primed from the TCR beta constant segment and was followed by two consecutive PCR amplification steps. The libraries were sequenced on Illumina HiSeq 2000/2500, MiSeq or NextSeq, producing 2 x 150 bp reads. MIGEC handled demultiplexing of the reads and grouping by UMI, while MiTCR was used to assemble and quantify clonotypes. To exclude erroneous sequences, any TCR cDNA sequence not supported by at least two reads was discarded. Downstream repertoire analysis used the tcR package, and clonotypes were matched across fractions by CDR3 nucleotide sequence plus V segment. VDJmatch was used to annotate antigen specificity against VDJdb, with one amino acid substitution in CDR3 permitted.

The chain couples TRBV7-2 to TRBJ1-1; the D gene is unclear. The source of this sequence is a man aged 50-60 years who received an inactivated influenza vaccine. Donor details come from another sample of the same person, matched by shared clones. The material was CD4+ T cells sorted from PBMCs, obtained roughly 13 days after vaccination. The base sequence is TGTGCCAGCAGCTTAGAGCCTAGCGCTGAAGCTTTCTTT. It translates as CASSLEPSAEAFF.